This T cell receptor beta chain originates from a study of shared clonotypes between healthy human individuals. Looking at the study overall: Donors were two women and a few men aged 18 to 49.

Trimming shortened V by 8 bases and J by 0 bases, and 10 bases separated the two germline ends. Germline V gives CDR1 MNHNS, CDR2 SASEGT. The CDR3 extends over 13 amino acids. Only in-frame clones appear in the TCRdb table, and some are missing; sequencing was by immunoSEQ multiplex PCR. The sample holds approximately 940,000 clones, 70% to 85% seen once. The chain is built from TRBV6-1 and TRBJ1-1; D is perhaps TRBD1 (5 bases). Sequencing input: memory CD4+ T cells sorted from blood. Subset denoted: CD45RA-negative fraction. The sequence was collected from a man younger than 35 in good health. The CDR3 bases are TGTGCCAGCGGGGGTACTATGAACACTGAAGCTTTCTTT. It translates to CASGGTMNTEAFF.